This T cell receptor (beta chain) was recovered during a study of response to subunit inactivated influenza vaccine. The germline gives CDR1 SGHRS, CDR2 YFSETQ. V was clipped by 0 bases and J by 2 bases; unmatched bases: 3. CDR3 length: 15 amino acids. The table lists this clonotype with a few counts. The antigen is undetermined. TCRdb used MiXCR to reprocess the RT-PCR reads, holding one entry per CDR3 protein. The table lists around 750,000 distinct CDR3 sequences, 21% of them singletons. Overall study findings and caveats: After each seasonal influenza vaccination, few new T cells are recruited, the authors suggested.

The material sequenced was PBMCs from blood, taken 5 to 6 days after vaccination. The rearrangement joins TRBV5-1 to TRBJ2-3; 7 bases fit TRBD2. The sequence came from a man in his fifties who received an inactivated influenza vaccine. CDR3 residues: CASSLDGGTTDTQYF. The CDR3 region has the DNA TGCGCCAGCAGCTTGGACGGGGGGACCACAGATACGCAGTATTTT.